Only a few counts were recorded for the clone carrying this T cell receptor beta chain. The sample holds other DNA sequences that translate to the same CDR3. The assay was immunoSEQ multiplex PCR, and TCRdb's table has in-frame clones only and misses some. The repertoire holds 250,000 to 350,000 clones, with approximately 84% as singletons. This sample stems from a study of blood T cell repertoires in COVID-19. The Seattle patients joined while their infection was active and were tracked longitudinally afterward. The sequenced material came from peripheral blood. The TCR was taken from a human donor with COVID-19, enrolled during active disease. The donor label of this sample is uncertain.

CDR3 nucleotide sequence: TGTGCCAGCAGCTCTCGGACAGGGGGTAACTATGGCTACACCTTC. Translated: CASSSRTGGNYGYTF. The chain uses TRBV7-8 and TRBJ1-2; 10 bases fit TRBD1. The CDR3 loop spans 15 amino acids. Germline V lookup: CDR1 SGHVS, CDR2 FQNEAQ. Trimming cost V 4 bases and J 1 base; bases outside gene matches: 3.